The rows below give T cell receptor beta chains drawn from one sample of a study of shared clonotypes between healthy human individuals. Produced via immunoSEQ multiplex PCR; TCRdb's table is partial and in-frame only. The sample holds roughly 590,000 clones, about 95% seen once. Sequences were obtained from naive CD8+ T cells sorted from blood. Receptors originate from a woman aged 30 to 39 in good health. The CDR3 runs from the conserved cysteine through the conserved F or W. A D gene is named only where the DNA matches it firmly. Some rows have no size entry. The others give once, few or many, or a class for an expanded clone.

d_call: TRBD2
v_call: TRBV27
clone_size: -
j_call: TRBJ2-3
cdr3_nt: TGTGCCAGCGGCCAACTAGCGGGGATCACAGATACGCAGTATTTT
cdr3_aa: CASGQLAGITDTQYF

d_call: -
v_call: TRBV28
clone_size: few
j_call: TRBJ2-3
cdr3_nt: TGTGCCAGCAGCAACAGTGCGGATACGCAGTATTTT
cdr3_aa: CASSNSADTQYF

d_call: -
v_call: TRBV6-1
clone_size: -
j_call: TRBJ1-1
cdr3_nt: TGTGCCAGCAGCATCGGTAGACTCACTGAAGCTTTCTTT
cdr3_aa: CASSIGRLTEAFF

d_call: -
v_call: TRBV27
clone_size: -
j_call: TRBJ2-7
cdr3_nt: TGTGCCAGCAGTTATCGCGGGGGCTTGTCCTACGAGCAGTACTTC
cdr3_aa: CASSYRGGLSYEQYF

d_call: TRBD2
v_call: TRBV11-2
clone_size: -
j_call: TRBJ2-7
cdr3_nt: TGTGCCAGCAGCTTAGTTCCCCCGACGCGGGAGGGTTTTAACGAGCAGTACTTC
cdr3_aa: CASSLVPPTREGFNEQYF

d_call: -
v_call: TRBV28
clone_size: -
j_call: TRBJ1-5
cdr3_nt: TGTGCCAGCAGAACTCGAAGACAGGATCGGTTGCATCAGCCCCAGCATTTT
cdr3_aa: CASRTRRQDRLHQPQHF

d_call: TRBD2
v_call: TRBV28
clone_size: once
j_call: TRBJ2-5
cdr3_nt: TGTGCCAGCAGTCCGAGACTAGCGGGACGGGAGACCCAGTACTTC
cdr3_aa: CASSPRLAGRETQYF

d_call: -
v_call: TRBV7-9
clone_size: -
j_call: TRBJ1-1
cdr3_nt: TGTGCCAGCAGCCCAGCGATGAACACTGAAGCTTTCTTT
cdr3_aa: CASSPAMNTEAFF

d_call: TRBD2
v_call: TRBV4-1
clone_size: once
j_call: TRBJ2-3
cdr3_nt: TGCGCCAGCAGCCAAACCCAGGGACTAGCGGGAGGTTGGGAAGATACGCAGTATTTT
cdr3_aa: CASSQTQGLAGGWEDTQYF

d_call: TRBD2
v_call: TRBV27
clone_size: -
j_call: TRBJ2-7
cdr3_nt: TGTGCCAGCAGTTGGTCTAGCGGGGAGGCTGCCTACGAGCAGTACTTC
cdr3_aa: CASSWSSGEAAYEQYF

d_call: -
v_call: TRBV5-6
clone_size: -
j_call: TRBJ1-2
cdr3_nt: TGTGCCAGCAGCTTACTCCCGCCGGGGGTCGAGTACTATGGCTACACCTTC
cdr3_aa: CASSLLPPGVEYYGYTF

d_call: -
v_call: TRBV19
clone_size: -
j_call: TRBJ1-1
cdr3_nt: TGTGCCAGTAGAGATGTAGCTGAAGCTTTCTTT
cdr3_aa: CASRDVAEAFF

d_call: -
v_call: TRBV27
clone_size: -
j_call: TRBJ2-1
cdr3_nt: TGTGCCAGCAGTTTATTCCCCGAGGGGAACGAGCAGTTCTTC
cdr3_aa: CASSLFPEGNEQFF

d_call: -
v_call: TRBV23-1
clone_size: -
j_call: TRBJ2-7
cdr3_nt: TGCGCCAGCAGCACCACAGTTACGTACGAGCAGTACTTC
cdr3_aa: CASSTTVTYEQYF

d_call: -
v_call: TRBV21-1
clone_size: -
j_call: TRBJ2-7
cdr3_nt: -
cdr3_aa: CASSKVATGAYEQYF

d_call: -
v_call: TRBV5-1
clone_size: -
j_call: TRBJ2-1
cdr3_nt: TGCGCCAGCAGCTTGGAAGGGATTCGCTACAATGAGCAGTTCTTC
cdr3_aa: CASSLEGIRYNEQFF

d_call: -
v_call: TRBV4-2
clone_size: -
j_call: TRBJ2-7
cdr3_nt: TGTGCCAGCAGCCAAGACACCTACGAGCAGTACTTC
cdr3_aa: CASSQDTYEQYF

d_call: -
v_call: TRBV4-1
clone_size: -
j_call: TRBJ2-2
cdr3_nt: TGCGCCAGCAGCCAAGATCTAACCGGGGAGCTGTTTTTT
cdr3_aa: CASSQDLTGELFF

d_call: -
v_call: TRBV7-9
clone_size: -
j_call: TRBJ1-5
cdr3_nt: TGTGCCAGCAGCTTAGCCATGGGCCAGCCCCAGCATTTT
cdr3_aa: CASSLAMGQPQHF

d_call: -
v_call: TRBV10-3
clone_size: -
j_call: TRBJ1-3
cdr3_nt: TGTGCCATCAGTACAGGGAGCCCTCTGCGAAACACCATATATTTT
cdr3_aa: CAISTGSPLRNTIYF

d_call: TRBD1
v_call: TRBV27
clone_size: -
j_call: TRBJ2-1
cdr3_nt: TGTGCCAGCAGAAACAGGGGTTTTGATAATGAGCAGTTCTTC
cdr3_aa: CASRNRGFDNEQFF

d_call: TRBD1
v_call: TRBV18
clone_size: -
j_call: TRBJ2-1
cdr3_nt: TGTGCCAGCTCACCAACAAAAGGACAGGGGGGCCATGAGCAGTTCTTC
cdr3_aa: CASSPTKGQGGHEQFF

d_call: -
v_call: TRBV29-1
clone_size: -
j_call: TRBJ2-3
cdr3_nt: TGCAGCGTTGAGGTTCTTGCGGATATTGGTACGCAGTATTTT
cdr3_aa: CSVEVLADIGTQYF

d_call: -
v_call: TRBV27
clone_size: -
j_call: TRBJ2-3
cdr3_nt: TGTGCCAGCAGTCCCCTCCCGACAGGAACCACAGATACGCAGTATTTT
cdr3_aa: CASSPLPTGTTDTQYF

d_call: -
v_call: TRBV27
clone_size: -
j_call: TRBJ1-2
cdr3_nt: TGTGCCAGCAGTCCCTCGAGAAGGTATGGCTACACCTTC
cdr3_aa: CASSPSRRYGYTF

d_call: -
v_call: TRBV29-1
clone_size: -
j_call: TRBJ2-2
cdr3_nt: TGCAGCGTTGAAGATGGTGGCACCGGGGAGCTGTTTTTT
cdr3_aa: CSVEDGGTGELFF

d_call: TRBD2
v_call: TRBV28
clone_size: -
j_call: TRBJ2-7
cdr3_nt: TGTGCCAGCAGTTACGCCGGGACTAGCGGAAGATCCTACGAGCAGTACTTC
cdr3_aa: CASSYAGTSGRSYEQYF

d_call: -
v_call: TRBV28
clone_size: -
j_call: TRBJ1-2
cdr3_nt: TGTGCCAGCAGTTTCCCAGGCTCTAACTATGGCTACACCTTC
cdr3_aa: CASSFPGSNYGYTF

d_call: -
v_call: TRBV7-9
clone_size: -
j_call: TRBJ2-3
cdr3_nt: TGTGCCAGCAGCTTAGCGGTCTTCCAGGGGAGGTTGTCGGATACGCAGTATTTT
cdr3_aa: CASSLAVFQGRLSDTQYF

d_call: -
v_call: TRBV5-6
clone_size: -
j_call: TRBJ1-2
cdr3_nt: TGTGCCAGCAGCTTGGTCGGTAACTATGGCTACACCTTC
cdr3_aa: CASSLVGNYGYTF

d_call: TRBD1
v_call: TRBV11-1
clone_size: -
j_call: TRBJ1-2
cdr3_nt: TGTGCCAGCAGCCCCGGGACAGCCCTGTCTATGGGCTACACCTTC
cdr3_aa: CASSPGTALSMGYTF

d_call: TRBD1
v_call: TRBV2
clone_size: -
j_call: TRBJ1-5
cdr3_nt: TGTGCCAGCACCACACAGGGGGGGCACAGCAATCAGCCCCAGCATTTT
cdr3_aa: CASTTQGGHSNQPQHF

d_call: TRBD2
v_call: TRBV5-4
clone_size: -
j_call: TRBJ2-7
cdr3_nt: TGTGCCAGCAGCTCCCGGACAGGACTAGCGGGGGAGCAGTACTTC
cdr3_aa: CASSSRTGLAGEQYF

d_call: TRBD1
v_call: TRBV28
clone_size: once
j_call: TRBJ1-2
cdr3_nt: TGTGCCAGCAGTTTCCCCGGACAGGGGGTGGGGGAGGTCTATGGCTACACCTTC
cdr3_aa: CASSFPGQGVGEVYGYTF

d_call: -
v_call: TRBV4-2
clone_size: -
j_call: TRBJ2-7
cdr3_nt: TGTGCCAGCAGCCAAGTCCGGTCGCAAGCGGGTGAACCTTACGAGCAGTACTTC
cdr3_aa: CASSQVRSQAGEPYEQYF

d_call: TRBD1
v_call: TRBV4-1
clone_size: -
j_call: TRBJ2-7
cdr3_nt: TGCGCCAGCAGCCAAGATCCGGCTTGGTGGGAGGGACAGGGCACTTCCTACGAGCAGTACTTC
cdr3_aa: CASSQDPAWWEGQGTSYEQYF

d_call: -
v_call: TRBV18
clone_size: -
j_call: TRBJ2-7
cdr3_nt: TGTGCCAGCTCACCATCTGTCGGATCCTACGAGCAGTACTTC
cdr3_aa: CASSPSVGSYEQYF

d_call: TRBD2
v_call: TRBV7-2
clone_size: -
j_call: TRBJ2-2
cdr3_nt: TGTGCCAGCAGCCGCACTGGGACTAGCGGGAGAGCGAACACCGGGGAGCTGTTTTTT
cdr3_aa: CASSRTGTSGRANTGELFF

d_call: -
v_call: TRBV28
clone_size: -
j_call: TRBJ1-3
cdr3_nt: TGTGCCAGCAAAGTGGACAGTTCCTCTGGAAACACCATATATTTT
cdr3_aa: CASKVDSSSGNTIYF

d_call: TRBD1
v_call: TRBV19
clone_size: -
j_call: TRBJ2-5
cdr3_nt: TGTGCCAGTAGTCTTGGGACAGGGAGAGGGGAAGAGACCCAGTACTTC
cdr3_aa: CASSLGTGRGEETQYF

d_call: TRBD2
v_call: TRBV4-1
clone_size: -
j_call: TRBJ2-1
cdr3_nt: TGCGCCAGCAGCCCGAGACTAGCGGGAGGTGCCTATGAGCAGTTCTTC
cdr3_aa: CASSPRLAGGAYEQFF

d_call: TRBD1
v_call: TRBV13
clone_size: -
j_call: TRBJ1-2
cdr3_nt: TGTGCCAGCAGCTCCCTCCCTGACAGGGGGCTTGCCTATGGCTACACCTTC
cdr3_aa: CASSSLPDRGLAYGYTF

d_call: -
v_call: TRBV2
clone_size: -
j_call: TRBJ2-3
cdr3_nt: TGTGCCAGCAGTGCGGGTGCCCTGTACAGCGAGCCAGATACGCAGTATTTT
cdr3_aa: CASSAGALYSEPDTQYF

d_call: -
v_call: TRBV11-2
clone_size: -
j_call: TRBJ2-3
cdr3_nt: TGTGCCAGCAGCTTAGATCGTCCCGGCGGGACGATCACAGATACGCAGTATTTT
cdr3_aa: CASSLDRPGGTITDTQYF

d_call: TRBD1
v_call: TRBV29-1
clone_size: -
j_call: TRBJ1-2
cdr3_nt: TGCAGCGTTGAACCGGACAGGTTTAACGGCTACACCTTC
cdr3_aa: CSVEPDRFNGYTF

d_call: TRBD2
v_call: TRBV14
clone_size: -
j_call: TRBJ2-3
cdr3_nt: TGTGCCAGCAGCCAAGAGGCGGTCCTAGCGGGAGCGGGCACAGATACGCAGTATTTT
cdr3_aa: CASSQEAVLAGAGTDTQYF

d_call: TRBD1
v_call: TRBV2
clone_size: -
j_call: TRBJ1-1
cdr3_nt: TGTGCCAGCACCGACCCAAGACAGGGCGAGAAAAACACTGAAGCTTTCTTT
cdr3_aa: CASTDPRQGEKNTEAFF